This T cell receptor beta chain was profiled in a study of early T cells in non-severe SARS-CoV-2 infection. TCRdb redid the calling of the 5' RACE reads with MiXCR, one entry per CDR3 protein. The data show tens of thousands of distinct CDR3 sequences, 11% to 15% seen once. The germline V gene encodes CDR1 DFQATT and CDR2 SNEGSKA (reference sequence). J gave up 1 base and V 6 bases, and 6 bases lay outside the gene matches. CDR3 length: 14 amino acids. The sequence was obtained from an adult who was a healthcare worker with PCR-confirmed SARS-CoV-2 infection or an uninfected control (not recorded which). Material: whole blood. The chain carries TRBV20-1 and TRBJ1-3; 7 nucleotides agree with TRBD1. The CDR3, as DNA: TGCAGTGCAGGACTGGGACAGTCTGGAAACACCATATATTTT. Amino acid sequence: CSAGLGQSGNTIYF.